The entry below describes one T cell receptor beta chain. The antigen is not known. This CDR3 has 15 amino acids. The V and J ends lost 2 bases and 1 base respectively, with 11 bases between them. Germline lookup yields CDR1 SGDLS and CDR2 YYNGEE. No donor was unhealthy or non-Caucasian. The data stem from a study of identical twins. Whole-study results and caveats: Clonotypes of the beta chain that were abundant in cord blood carried fewer insertions (memory repertoires showed none).

TCRdb ran MiXCR on the 5' RACE reads and lists one entry per CDR3 protein. The table includes roughly 190,000 distinct CDR3 sequences, about a sixth detected once. This sample was shared with a second study, whose subject was T cells expressing NK-cell markers.

The chain has TRBV9 and TRBJ2-3; D is ambiguous. This receptor was identified in a woman between 18 and 30 years old in good health. The sample comprised CD8+ T cells sorted from blood. DNA of the CDR3: TGTGCCAGCAGCGTGGGGATATTGGGCACAGATACGCAGTATTTT. Its translation is CASSVGILGTDTQYF.